These T cell receptor beta chains were read from a single sample in a study of cytomegalovirus exposure and HLA in healthy donors. Data came from immunoSEQ multiplex PCR; TCRdb stores just in-frame clones and leaves some out. The table records about 200,000 clones, roughly 83% of them present only once. Sequences were obtained from PBMCs. The receptors were gathered from a woman aged 18 to 35 in good health and CMV-seronegative. CDR3s include the opening cysteine and the closing phenylalanine or tryptophan. Fields, in order: V gene, CDR3 length, clone size, D gene, J gene, CDR3 DNA, CDR3 protein. A D gene is named only where the DNA matches it firmly. The size entry is marked missing in some rows and otherwise reads once, few, many or a size class.

V gene: TRBV30; CDR3 length: 13; clone size: NA; D gene: NA; J gene: TRBJ2-7; CDR3 DNA: TGTGCCTGGAGCCCAGGAATCGGTCTCGAGCAGTACTTC; CDR3 protein: CAWSPGIGLEQYF
V gene: TRBV27; CDR3 length: 13; clone size: NA; D gene: NA; J gene: TRBJ1-2; CDR3 DNA: TGTGCCAGCAGTCCGTCCCAGCCCTATGGCTACACCTTC; CDR3 protein: CASSPSQPYGYTF
V gene: TRBV9; CDR3 length: 14; clone size: NA; D gene: NA; J gene: TRBJ2-2; CDR3 DNA: TGTGCCAGCAGCATCTCAGGGCAAGGCGGGGAGCTGTTTTTT; CDR3 protein: CASSISGQGGELFF
V gene: TRBV19; CDR3 length: 17; clone size: NA; D gene: NA; J gene: TRBJ2-1; CDR3 DNA: TGTGCCAGTAACCATCCCCCCTACGGGGGCGGCTACAATGAGCAGTTCTTC; CDR3 protein: CASNHPPYGGGYNEQFF
V gene: TRBV30; CDR3 length: 16; clone size: few; D gene: NA; J gene: TRBJ1-3; CDR3 DNA: TGTGCCTGGAGTAATACGGGGTCTCGGGAAGGAAACACCATATATTTT; CDR3 protein: CAWSNTGSREGNTIYF
V gene: TRBV29-1; CDR3 length: 13; clone size: many; D gene: TRBD1; J gene: TRBJ1-2; CDR3 DNA: TGCAGCGTTGAGAGTGCAGGGGGCTATGGCTACACCTTC; CDR3 protein: CSVESAGGYGYTF
V gene: TRBV2; CDR3 length: 16; clone size: NA; D gene: TRBD2; J gene: TRBJ2-5; CDR3 DNA: TGTGCCAGCAGTGTGGATAGCGGGGGGGCCGTAGAGACCCAGTACTTC; CDR3 protein: CASSVDSGGAVETQYF
V gene: TRBV28; CDR3 length: 13; clone size: NA; D gene: TRBD1; J gene: TRBJ1-2; CDR3 DNA: TGTGCCAGCAGCCGGACAGGGGGAGAAAGCTACACCTTC; CDR3 protein: CASSRTGGESYTF
V gene: TRBV2; CDR3 length: 13; clone size: few; D gene: NA; J gene: TRBJ2-7; CDR3 DNA: TGTGCCAGCAGTAGGACGGGTTCCTACGAGCAGTACTTC; CDR3 protein: CASSRTGSYEQYF
V gene: TRBV28; CDR3 length: 13; clone size: NA; D gene: NA; J gene: TRBJ1-2; CDR3 DNA: TGTGCCAGCAGTTTACCCCTGAGGCCTGGCTACACCTTC; CDR3 protein: CASSLPLRPGYTF
V gene: TRBV23-1; CDR3 length: 13; clone size: NA; D gene: NA; J gene: TRBJ2-1; CDR3 DNA: TGCGCCAGCAGCCATCGGGACTTCAATGAGCAGTTCTTC; CDR3 protein: CASSHRDFNEQFF
V gene: TRBV19; CDR3 length: 16; clone size: few; D gene: TRBD1; J gene: TRBJ1-5; CDR3 DNA: TGTGCCAGTAGTATCGGACAGGGGAGGGCCAATCAGCCCCAGCATTTT; CDR3 protein: CASSIGQGRANQPQHF
V gene: TRBV2; CDR3 length: 15; clone size: NA; D gene: NA; J gene: TRBJ2-3; CDR3 DNA: TGTGCCAGCAATCGGGACACCCGGGGCACAGATACGCAGTATTTT; CDR3 protein: CASNRDTRGTDTQYF
V gene: TRBV6-1; CDR3 length: 12; clone size: NA; D gene: NA; J gene: TRBJ1-3; CDR3 DNA: TGTGCCAGCAGGGGAGGAGGAAACACCATATATTTT; CDR3 protein: CASRGGGNTIYF
V gene: TRBV10-3; CDR3 length: 15; clone size: NA; D gene: NA; J gene: TRBJ1-3; CDR3 DNA: TGTGCCATCATGGGCTGGGGGGTTAATGGAAACACCATATATTTT; CDR3 protein: CAIMGWGVNGNTIYF
V gene: TRBV4-2; CDR3 length: 15; clone size: NA; D gene: NA; J gene: TRBJ2-2; CDR3 DNA: TGTGCCAGCAGCCAAGAGTCGGGAGAAACCGGGGAGCTGTTTTTT; CDR3 protein: CASSQESGETGELFF
V gene: TRBV10-2; CDR3 length: 16; clone size: NA; D gene: NA; J gene: TRBJ2-3; CDR3 DNA: TGCGCACTATCGCCGGGTGTTGGGCTTGGCACAGATACGCAGTATTTT; CDR3 protein: CALSPGVGLGTDTQYF
V gene: TRBV7-9; CDR3 length: 11; clone size: NA; D gene: NA; J gene: TRBJ1-6; CDR3 DNA: TGTGCCAGCAGCTTATATTCACCCCTCCACTTT; CDR3 protein: CASSLYSPLHF
V gene: TRBV6-5; CDR3 length: 15; clone size: NA; D gene: TRBD1; J gene: TRBJ2-5; CDR3 DNA: TGTGCCAGCAGTTCCCTCGGGACAGGGGAAGAGACCCAGTACTTC; CDR3 protein: CASSSLGTGEETQYF
V gene: TRBV6-5; CDR3 length: 14; clone size: NA; D gene: NA; J gene: TRBJ2-1; CDR3 DNA: TGTGCCAGCAGCCCTGGGCCGCGTCACAATGAGCAGTTCTTC; CDR3 protein: CASSPGPRHNEQFF
V gene: TRBV29-1; CDR3 length: 15; clone size: few; D gene: NA; J gene: TRBJ2-1; CDR3 DNA: TGCAGCGTCACCACCGGAGGGGGGGGAAGCAATGAGCAGTTCTTC; CDR3 protein: CSVTTGGGGSNEQFF
V gene: TRBV27; CDR3 length: 15; clone size: few; D gene: NA; J gene: TRBJ1-2; CDR3 DNA: TGTGCCAGCAGTCCCGGGAGAGGGGTTGCCTATGGCTACACCTTC; CDR3 protein: CASSPGRGVAYGYTF
V gene: TRBV4-1; CDR3 length: 15; clone size: NA; D gene: NA; J gene: TRBJ2-7; CDR3 DNA: TGCGCCAGCAGCCACGGCGGGCAGGGGACCTACGAGCAGTACTTC; CDR3 protein: CASSHGGQGTYEQYF
V gene: TRBV5-1; CDR3 length: 16; clone size: NA; D gene: TRBD2; J gene: TRBJ2-3; CDR3 DNA: TGCGCCAGCAGCTTGAGTTCGGGAGGGAGGGCAGATACGCAGTATTTT; CDR3 protein: CASSLSSGGRADTQYF
V gene: TRBV6-6; CDR3 length: 12; clone size: once; D gene: NA; J gene: TRBJ2-3; CDR3 DNA: TGTGCCAGCAGAACAGCCTCAGATACGCAGTATTTT; CDR3 protein: CASRTASDTQYF
V gene: TRBV28; CDR3 length: 12; clone size: NA; D gene: NA; J gene: TRBJ1-1; CDR3 DNA: TGTGCCAGCAGTTCAGCGAACACTGAAGCTTTCTTT; CDR3 protein: CASSSANTEAFF
V gene: TRBV6-1; CDR3 length: 14; clone size: NA; D gene: NA; J gene: TRBJ2-2; CDR3 DNA: TGTGCCAGCAGTGGACCAAGATACACCGGGGAGCTGTTTTTT; CDR3 protein: CASSGPRYTGELFF
V gene: TRBV18; CDR3 length: 12; clone size: few; D gene: NA; J gene: TRBJ1-1; CDR3 DNA: TGTGCCAGCTCACCTTCTAACACTGAAGCTTTCTTT; CDR3 protein: CASSPSNTEAFF
V gene: TRBV5-6; CDR3 length: 13; clone size: NA; D gene: NA; J gene: TRBJ1-3; CDR3 DNA: TGTGCCAGCAGCTTGAGGCCCCAGGACACCATATATTTT; CDR3 protein: CASSLRPQDTIYF
V gene: TRBV20-1; CDR3 length: 11; clone size: NA; D gene: NA; J gene: TRBJ1-1; CDR3 DNA: TGCAGTGCTCCCTTAGAAACTGAAGCTTTCTTT; CDR3 protein: CSAPLETEAFF
V gene: TRBV6-1; CDR3 length: 16; clone size: NA; D gene: TRBD2; J gene: TRBJ2-1; CDR3 DNA: TGTGCCAGCAGTGAAGGCCTCGGGACTAGCGGGAGCGACGCGTTCTTC; CDR3 protein: CASSEGLGTSGSDAFF
V gene: TRBV5-1; CDR3 length: 13; clone size: NA; D gene: NA; J gene: TRBJ1-2; CDR3 DNA: TGCGCCAGCAGCTTGAACAGGGCTCATGGCTACACCTTC; CDR3 protein: CASSLNRAHGYTF
V gene: TRBV27; CDR3 length: 16; clone size: once; D gene: TRBD1; J gene: TRBJ2-5; CDR3 DNA: TGTGCCAGCAGTTTAACAGGGGGTGGTCCGAAAGAGACCCAGTACTTC; CDR3 protein: CASSLTGGGPKETQYF
V gene: TRBV18; CDR3 length: 15; clone size: NA; D gene: TRBD1; J gene: TRBJ2-2; CDR3 DNA: TGTGCCAGCTCACCGGACAGGGTTAGAACCGGGGAGCTGTTTTTT; CDR3 protein: CASSPDRVRTGELFF
V gene: TRBV2; CDR3 length: 13; clone size: NA; D gene: NA; J gene: TRBJ2-5; CDR3 DNA: TGTGCCAGCAGTGCAGAGTCGGGAGAGACCCAGTACTTC; CDR3 protein: CASSAESGETQYF
V gene: TRBV5-1; CDR3 length: 15; clone size: NA; D gene: NA; J gene: TRBJ1-5; CDR3 DNA: TGCGCCAGCAGCTTGGATCCGGGGTGGAGTGGGCCCCAGCATTTT; CDR3 protein: CASSLDPGWSGPQHF
V gene: TRBV5-1; CDR3 length: 17; clone size: few; D gene: TRBD1; J gene: TRBJ1-6; CDR3 DNA: TGCGCCAGCACCTTTGGGGCACCGGGACAGGGGAATTCACCCCTCCACTTT; CDR3 protein: CASTFGAPGQGNSPLHF
V gene: TRBV20-1; CDR3 length: 11; clone size: NA; D gene: TRBD2; J gene: TRBJ2-1; CDR3 DNA: TGCAGTGCTAGTAGGGGAGGGGAGCAGTTCTTC; CDR3 protein: CSASRGGEQFF
V gene: TRBV12-5; CDR3 length: 15; clone size: NA; D gene: NA; J gene: TRBJ2-3; CDR3 DNA: TGTGCTAGTGGTTTGGAGAGAAATAGAGGGGATACGCAGTATTTT; CDR3 protein: CASGLERNRGDTQYF
V gene: TRBV29-1; CDR3 length: 12; clone size: NA; D gene: NA; J gene: TRBJ2-4; CDR3 DNA: TGCAGCGTTGGGACAAGATCAAACATTCAGTACTTC; CDR3 protein: CSVGTRSNIQYF
V gene: TRBV10-3; CDR3 length: 14; clone size: NA; D gene: NA; J gene: TRBJ2-5; CDR3 DNA: TGTGCCATCAGTGAAGGGCCTCCGGCGGGGACCCAGTACTTC; CDR3 protein: CAISEGPPAGTQYF
V gene: TRBV7-9; CDR3 length: 12; clone size: NA; D gene: NA; J gene: TRBJ2-3; CDR3 DNA: TGTGCCAGCAGCCCGGACTCCTTAACAGAGTATTTT; CDR3 protein: CASSPDSLTEYF
V gene: TRBV29-1; CDR3 length: 15; clone size: NA; D gene: NA; J gene: TRBJ1-4; CDR3 DNA: TGCAGCGTGCTTCAATCCGACGCAACTAATGAAAAACTGTTTTTT; CDR3 protein: CSVLQSDATNEKLFF
V gene: TRBV2; CDR3 length: 16; clone size: NA; D gene: TRBD1; J gene: TRBJ1-1; CDR3 DNA: TGTGCCAGCAGGGCGGGACAGGGGTATTCTGGTTCTGAAGCTTTCTTT; CDR3 protein: CASRAGQGYSGSEAFF
V gene: TRBV28; CDR3 length: 13; clone size: NA; D gene: NA; J gene: TRBJ1-2; CDR3 DNA: TGTGCCAGCAGTTTGGGGCCCAACAGGGGCTACACCTTC; CDR3 protein: CASSLGPNRGYTF
V gene: TRBV5-4; CDR3 length: 18; clone size: NA; D gene: NA; J gene: TRBJ1-6; CDR3 DNA: TGTGCCAGCAGCATGGACGGTCACCGGGCGTCCTATAATTCACCCCTCCACTTT; CDR3 protein: CASSMDGHRASYNSPLHF
V gene: TRBV5-1; CDR3 length: 14; clone size: NA; D gene: NA; J gene: TRBJ1-6; CDR3 DNA: TGCGCCAGCAGCCCGAGCGGAGATAATTCACCCCTCCACTTT; CDR3 protein: CASSPSGDNSPLHF
V gene: TRBV29-1; CDR3 length: 16; clone size: NA; D gene: TRBD2; J gene: TRBJ2-1; CDR3 DNA: TGCAGCGTTGGGGGCGCTAGCGGGGCCTCCTACAATGAGCAGTTCTTC; CDR3 protein: CSVGGASGASYNEQFF
V gene: TRBV27; CDR3 length: 14; clone size: NA; D gene: NA; J gene: TRBJ2-3; CDR3 DNA: TGTGCCAGCGGCTACAGGGGGGGGCGAGATACGCAGTATTTT; CDR3 protein: CASGYRGGRDTQYF
V gene: TRBV6-5; CDR3 length: 13; clone size: NA; D gene: TRBD1; J gene: TRBJ2-1; CDR3 DNA: TGTGCCAGCAGTTACTCACAGGGGGCTGCGAGGTTCTTC; CDR3 protein: CASSYSQGAARFF
V gene: TRBV4-1; CDR3 length: 13; clone size: NA; D gene: NA; J gene: TRBJ2-7; CDR3 DNA: TGCGCCAGCAGCCAAGGCAGGGCCTACGAGCAGTACTTC; CDR3 protein: CASSQGRAYEQYF
V gene: TRBV20-1; CDR3 length: 11; clone size: NA; D gene: TRBD1; J gene: TRBJ1-2; CDR3 DNA: TGCAGTGGGGACAGACACTATGGCTACACCTTC; CDR3 protein: CSGDRHYGYTF
V gene: TRBV29-1; CDR3 length: 13; clone size: once; D gene: NA; J gene: TRBJ1-3; CDR3 DNA: TGCAGCGTTACCCGAAGCTCTGGAAACACCATATATTTT; CDR3 protein: CSVTRSSGNTIYF
V gene: TRBV6-1; CDR3 length: 15; clone size: NA; D gene: TRBD1; J gene: TRBJ2-1; CDR3 DNA: TGTGCCAGCAGTGAATCGGACAGGGACGGCAATGAGCAGTTCTTC; CDR3 protein: CASSESDRDGNEQFF
V gene: TRBV18; CDR3 length: 18; clone size: NA; D gene: NA; J gene: TRBJ1-4; CDR3 DNA: TGTGCCAGCTCAAACGACAGCGGCAGACTCGGTTTCTCGGAAAAACTGTTTTTT; CDR3 protein: CASSNDSGRLGFSEKLFF
V gene: TRBV9; CDR3 length: 21; clone size: NA; D gene: TRBD2; J gene: TRBJ2-1; CDR3 DNA: TGTGCCAGCAGCGTAGGGGTTGTCAGGACTAGCGGGAGGACGGAAAACAATGAGCAGTTCTTC; CDR3 protein: CASSVGVVRTSGRTENNEQFF
V gene: TRBV18; CDR3 length: 15; clone size: once; D gene: NA; J gene: TRBJ2-1; CDR3 DNA: TGTGCCAGCTCACCAGTGGCAGAGTCTTACAATGAGCAGTTCTTC; CDR3 protein: CASSPVAESYNEQFF
V gene: TRBV2; CDR3 length: 12; clone size: NA; D gene: NA; J gene: TRBJ2-7; CDR3 DNA: TGTGCCAGCAGATTGGGGGGGCACGAGCAGTACTTC; CDR3 protein: CASRLGGHEQYF
V gene: TRBV27; CDR3 length: 13; clone size: NA; D gene: NA; J gene: TRBJ1-3; CDR3 DNA: TGTGCCAGCAGTCACACGGGGGGGGACACCATATATTTT; CDR3 protein: CASSHTGGDTIYF
V gene: TRBV27; CDR3 length: 13; clone size: once; D gene: TRBD1; J gene: TRBJ1-1; CDR3 DNA: TGTGCCAGCAGCCAAGACAGGGGTGCTGAAGCTTTCTTT; CDR3 protein: CASSQDRGAEAFF